The sample holds many counts of the clone carrying this TCR beta chain. Original analysis: Building a distant-metastasis classifier for papillary thyroid cancer drew on CDR3 differences across clinicopathological groups. TCRdb reassembled clones from the PCR reads with MiXCR. TCRdb, not the original authors, processed these V and J calls. Here the sample spans tens of thousands of clones, roughly 13% being singletons. Each patient went into thyroid surgery without having received any treatment. Trimming left V 2 bases short and J 1 base short, with 24 bases between. The CDR3 length is 19 residues. Germline V gene lookup returns CDR1 SNHLY and CDR2 FYNNEI. The data are from a study of metastatic and nonmetastatic thyroid tumors.

Material for sequencing was blood. V usage is TRBV2 and J usage is TRBJ2-7; D might be TRBD1 or TRBD2, each matching 5 bases. This receptor was taken from a female donor with papillary thyroid cancer or a benign thyroid nodule (not recorded which). Some clones in this sample may be carry-over from other donors' samples. CDR3 in amino acids: CASSEMGVGRDRFSYEQYF. The CDR3, as DNA: TGTGCCAGCAGTGAAATGGGTGTAGGCCGGGACCGATTTTCCTACGAGCAGTACTTC.